Shown below are 3 T cell receptor beta chains from a single sample sequenced in a study of cytomegalovirus exposure and HLA in healthy donors. In the PCR, 60 Vbeta and 13 Jbeta primers were used. The repertoire was sequenced with immunoSEQ multiplex PCR; TCRdb's copy has only in-frame clones and lacks some. The repertoire includes about 130,000 clones, around 74% of them detected once, and nearly 6% sits in the top ten. The specimen sequenced was PBMCs. The receptors stem from a woman aged 50 to 65 in good health and CMV-seropositive.

The chain is built from TRBV18 and TRBJ1-1; possibly TRBD1 for D (5 bases). This CDR3 is 14 amino acids long. V was clipped by 2 bases and J by 1 base, with 8 bases between them. The V gene's germline CDR1 is KGHSH and CDR2 LQKENI. CDR3 sequence reads: CASSPTGGNTEAFF. CDR3 DNA: TGTGCCAGCTCACCAACAGGCGGGAACACTGAAGCTTTCTTT. Full variable domain (rest looked up from reference TRBV18 and TRBJ1-1): NAGVMQNPRHLVRRRGQEARLRCSPMKGHSHVYWYRQLPEEGLKFMVYLQKENIIDESGMPKERFSAEFPKEGPSILRIQQVVRGDSAAYFCASSPTGGNTEAFFGQGTRLTVV.

The chain recombines TRBV4-2 with TRBJ1-2; maybe TRBD1 (5 bases). This CDR3 has 14 amino acids. The germline V and J ends were trimmed by 1 base and 2 bases, with 8 bases remaining between them. Germline CDR1 is LGHNA and CDR2 is YNFKEQ. The CDR3 region has the DNA TGTGCCAGCAGCCAAGGGGGGGGGAACTATGGCTACACCTTC. Translated: CASSQGGGNYGYTF.

This clone has more than one count but fewer than ten. The J gene is TRBJ2-3, the V gene TRBV7-8; TRBD1 matches at 7 bases. The V gene's germline CDR1 is SGHVS and CDR2 FQNEAQ. The V and J ends lost 1 base and 3 bases, in that order; junction bases with no gene match: 4. This CDR3 contains 15 residues. The CDR3 is CASSLVGTVTDTQYF. CDR3 bases: TGTGCCAGCAGCTTAGTGGGGACAGTTACAGATACGCAGTATTTT.